The clone carrying this TCR beta chain was counted many times. What it binds is unknown. The data stem from a study of metastatic and nonmetastatic thyroid tumors. The overall study: Blood and tumor or nodule tissue repertoires from malignant and benign thyroid patients were compared. General study points: As reported, TCR beta diversity in blood and tumor was significantly higher in malignant thyroid tumors than in benign nodules.

Patients had received no treatment of any kind before thyroid surgery. The CDR3 sequence is 13 residues long. J gave up 3 bases and V 4 bases, and 3 bases lay outside the gene matches. In germline, CDR1 is LNHDA, CDR2 SQIVND (reference sequence). Authors' processing steps: The study took CDR3 differences across clinicopathological groups and made a distant-metastasis classifier for papillary thyroid cancer from them. TCRdb reanalyzed the PCR reads via MiXCR. These V and J calls originate from TCRdb's pipeline instead of the authors' own analysis. Of 35,000 to 50,000 clones in the sample, roughly 19% are singletons; the top ten hold approximately 20%.

The receptor's source is a female donor with papillary thyroid cancer or a benign thyroid nodule (not recorded which). Some clones in this sample may be carry-over from other donors' samples. The source material was blood. The chain couples TRBV19 to TRBJ2-7, with 7 bases identical to TRBD1. CDR3: CASSRGTDYEQYF. The CDR3 DNA sequence: TGTGCCAGTAGTAGGGGGACAGACTACGAGCAGTACTTC.